Listed below are T cell receptor beta chains from one sample, sequenced in a study of blood T cell repertoires in COVID-19. Some clones are missing from TCRdb's copy, which holds only in-frame ones; the method was immunoSEQ multiplex PCR. The sample lists under 200,000 clones; approximately 87% were seen once. Sequences were obtained from peripheral blood. Receptors originate from a woman aged 60-70 years with COVID-19, enrolled during active disease. Both conserved end residues are part of each CDR3. Fields, in order: clone size, D gene, CDR3 length, J gene, V gene, CDR3 protein, CDR3 DNA. The D gene is left open where the match is weak. Some rows have no size entry. The others give once, few or many, or a class for an expanded clone.

>-|-|14|TRBJ1-1|TRBV6-5
CACSRGVVDTEAFF
TGTGCCTGCAGCAGAGGTGTTGTGGACACTGAAGCTTTCTTT
>-|TRBD1|14|TRBJ2-5|TRBV10-3
CAISGPGGEETQYF
TGTGCCATCAGTGGCCCAGGGGGCGAGGAGACCCAGTACTTC
>-|-|15|TRBJ1-1|TRBV9
CASSAREQGNTEAFF
TGTGCCAGCAGCGCTCGTGAACAGGGAAACACTGAAGCTTTCTTT
>-|-|16|TRBJ2-7|TRBV28
CASSLGSGHPSYEQYF
TGTGCCAGCAGTTTAGGCTCGGGACATCCTTCCTACGAGCAGTACTTC
>-|-|13|TRBJ2-3|TRBV5-1
CASSLKVTGTQYF
TGCGCCAGCAGCTTGAAGGTAACGGGTACGCAGTATTTT
>-|-|15|TRBJ2-4|TRBV4-3
CASSQENGRGDIQYF
TGCGCCAGCAGCCAAGAGAATGGCAGGGGAGACATTCAGTACTTC
>-|-|15|TRBJ2-5|TRBV7-3
CASSSLGGAVETQYF
TGTGCCAGCAGCTCGCTTGGCGGGGCCGTTGAGACCCAGTACTTC
>-|TRBD1|15|TRBJ2-1|TRBV27
CASSWDSRPPNEQFF
TGTGCCAGCAGTTGGGACAGCCGTCCCCCCAATGAGCAGTTCTTC
>-|-|14|TRBJ2-3|TRBV2
CASIRTLSTDTQYF
TGTGCCAGCATTAGGACTCTTAGCACAGATACGCAGTATTTT
>-|-|15|TRBJ1-3|TRBV13
CASSLVGRAGNTIYF
TGTGCCAGCAGCTTAGTGGGCAGGGCTGGAAACACCATATATTTT
>once|TRBD1|17|TRBJ1-2|TRBV5-1
CASTLSGQGRPTVGYTF
TGCGCCAGCACCTTATCGGGACAGGGGCGCCCAACGGTCGGCTACACCTTC
>-|TRBD1|18|TRBJ2-2|TRBV24-1
CATSDLSAGRGRTGELFF
TGTGCCACCAGTGATTTGAGCGCGGGCAGGGGGCGTACCGGGGAGCTGTTTTTT
>-|-|15|TRBJ1-1|TRBV10-3
CAIRTGGQKNTEAFF
TGTGCCATCAGGACAGGTGGTCAGAAGAACACTGAAGCTTTCTTT
>-|-|13|TRBJ1-2|TRBV7-8
CASRQGVLSGYTF
TGTGCCAGCAGACAAGGGGTGTTGAGTGGCTACACCTTC
>-|TRBD1|14|TRBJ2-7|TRBV19
CASSPRQGTYEQYF
TGTGCCAGTAGTCCACGACAGGGCACCTACGAGCAGTACTTC
>-|TRBD1|15|TRBJ2-1|TRBV7-9
CASSFPKGQYNEQFF
TGTGCCAGCAGCTTCCCTAAGGGACAGTACAATGAGCAGTTCTTC
>-|TRBD1|17|TRBJ1-3|TRBV30
CAWTKVRDSVSGNTIYF
TGTGCCTGGACCAAGGTACGGGACAGCGTCTCTGGAAACACCATATATTTT
>-|TRBD2|16|TRBJ2-7|TRBV19
CASSIRRTSGTYEQYF
TGTGCCAGTAGTATAAGGAGGACTAGCGGTACCTACGAGCAGTACTTC
>-|TRBD2|14|TRBJ2-1|TRBV4-3
CASSQVSGTNEQFF
TGCGCCAGCAGCCAGGTTAGCGGGACCAATGAGCAGTTCTTC
>-|-|16|TRBJ1-5|TRBV28
CASSPARRYSNQPQHF
TGTGCCAGCAGTCCCGCCAGGAGGTATAGCAATCAGCCCCAGCATTTT
>-|-|15|TRBJ1-5|TRBV28
CASSLQVGSGQPQHF
TGTGCCAGCAGTTTGCAGGTGGGGTCGGGACAGCCCCAGCATTTT
>-|-|14|TRBJ1-5|TRBV10-3
CAISELASNQPQHF
TGTGCCATCAGTGAATTGGCTAGCAATCAGCCCCAGCATTTT